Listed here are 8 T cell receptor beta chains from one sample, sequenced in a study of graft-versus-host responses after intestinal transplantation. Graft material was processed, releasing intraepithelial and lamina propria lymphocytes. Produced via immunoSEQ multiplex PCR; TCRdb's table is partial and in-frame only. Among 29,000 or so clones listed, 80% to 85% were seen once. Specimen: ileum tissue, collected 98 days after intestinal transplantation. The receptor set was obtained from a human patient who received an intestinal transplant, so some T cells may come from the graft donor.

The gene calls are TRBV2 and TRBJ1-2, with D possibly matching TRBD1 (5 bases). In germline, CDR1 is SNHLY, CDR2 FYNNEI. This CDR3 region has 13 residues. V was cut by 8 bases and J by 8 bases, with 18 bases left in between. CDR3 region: CASHLTGLKGYTF. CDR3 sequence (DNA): TGTGCCAGCCACCTCACAGGCTTAAAAGGCTACACCTTC.

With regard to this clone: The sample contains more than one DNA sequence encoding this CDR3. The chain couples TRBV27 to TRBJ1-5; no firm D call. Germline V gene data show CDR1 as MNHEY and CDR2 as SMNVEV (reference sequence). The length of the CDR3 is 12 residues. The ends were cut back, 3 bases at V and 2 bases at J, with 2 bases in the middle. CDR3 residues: CASSLGNQPQHF. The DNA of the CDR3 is TGTGCCAGCAGTTTGGGCAATCAGCCCCAGCATTTT.

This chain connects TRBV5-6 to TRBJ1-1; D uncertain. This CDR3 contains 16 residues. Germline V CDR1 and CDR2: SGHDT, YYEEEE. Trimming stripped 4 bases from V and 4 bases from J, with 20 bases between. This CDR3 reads CASSRLRNEWGTEAFF. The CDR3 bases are TGTGCCAGCAGCCGCCTTCGGAACGAGTGGGGCACTGAAGCTTTCTTT.

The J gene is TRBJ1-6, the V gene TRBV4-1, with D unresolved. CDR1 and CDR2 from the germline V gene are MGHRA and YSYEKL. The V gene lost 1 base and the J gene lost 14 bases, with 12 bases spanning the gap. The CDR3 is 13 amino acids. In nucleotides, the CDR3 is TGCGCCAGCAGCCAAGTCGTAGGCCAGGCCCTCCACTTT. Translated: CASSQVVGQALHF.

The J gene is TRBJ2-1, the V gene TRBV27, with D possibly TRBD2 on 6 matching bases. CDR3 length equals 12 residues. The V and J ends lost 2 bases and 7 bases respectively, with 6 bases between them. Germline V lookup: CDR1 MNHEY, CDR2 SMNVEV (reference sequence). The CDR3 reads CASSLGGNEQFF. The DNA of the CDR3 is TGTGCCAGCAGTTTAGGGGGGAATGAGCAGTTCTTC.

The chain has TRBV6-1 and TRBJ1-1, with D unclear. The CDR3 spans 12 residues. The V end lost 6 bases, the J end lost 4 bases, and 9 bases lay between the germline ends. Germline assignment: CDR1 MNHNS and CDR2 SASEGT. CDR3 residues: CASRELGTEAFF. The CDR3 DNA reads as TGTGCCAGCAGGGAACTGGGCACTGAAGCTTTCTTT.

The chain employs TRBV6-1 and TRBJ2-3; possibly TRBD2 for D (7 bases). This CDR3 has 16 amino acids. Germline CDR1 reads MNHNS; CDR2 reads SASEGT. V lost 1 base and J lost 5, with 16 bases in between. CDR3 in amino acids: CASSEGRWGGRDTQYF. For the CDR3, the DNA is TGTGCCAGCAGTGAAGGGAGGTGGGGGGGCCGAGATACGCAGTATTTT.

The CDR3 is CASKLRGGGTDTQYF. CDR3 coding DNA: TGTGCCAGCAAACTTCGGGGGGGCGGGACAGATACGCAGTATTTT. The chain combines TRBV7-9 with TRBJ2-3; TRBD2 aligns across 8 bases. V was pared by 7 bases and J by 3 bases, with 9 bases of the junction left unmatched. From germline, CDR1 is SEHNR and CDR2 FQNEAQ (reference sequence). The CDR3 is made up of 15 amino acids. Drawing the rest from reference TRBV7-9 and TRBJ2-3, the complete variable domain is DTGVSQNPRHKITKRGQNVTFRCDPISEHNRLYWYRQTLGQGPEFLTYFQNEAQLEKSRLLSDRFSAERPKGSFSTLEIQRTEQGDSAMYLCASKLRGGGTDTQYFGPGTRLTVL.